The T cell receptor beta chain under discussion was sequenced for a study of T cells in localized non-small cell lung cancer. General study points: Appearance in adjacent lung was seen for a median around 61 of the top 100 tumor clones. T cell clonality was highest in uninvolved adjacent lung, above tumor.

Clones were sequenced by immunoSEQ multiplex PCR, and TCRdb holds only the in-frame ones, with some missing. The sample includes 75,000 to 95,000 clones, approximately 86% of them seen just once. Worth noting for this clone: Antigen: not known.

Sample: peripheral blood, taken before any cancer treatment. The TCR sequence derives from a man aged 35 to 69 with stage I squamous cell lung carcinoma.

The CDR3 here is CASSPGDRVVGELFF. In DNA form, the CDR3 reads TGCGCCAGCAGCCCGGGGGACAGGGTTGTCGGGGAGCTGTTTTTT. The chain couples TRBV5-1 to TRBJ2-2, with 9 bases matching TRBD1. This CDR3 spans 15 amino acids. Germline V gives CDR1 SGHRS, CDR2 YFSETQ. The ends lost 4 bases at V and 7 bases at J; junction bases unmatched: 8.